The 30 T cell receptor beta chains presented below share a single source sample, sequenced in a study of graft-versus-host responses after intestinal transplantation. TCRdb's copy holds only in-frame clones and misses some; the assay was immunoSEQ multiplex PCR. Of some 8,200 clones in the sample, less than 98% were seen once. The sequencing used PBMCs, collected 23 days after intestinal transplant. The receptors originated from a human patient who received an intestinal transplant, so some T cells may come from the graft donor.

J is TRBJ2-1 and V is TRBV28, with 12 positions matching TRBD2. CDR3 length equals 15 residues. Per the germline V gene, CDR1 is MDHEN and CDR2 is SYDVKM. J gave up 10 bases and V 5 bases, and 9 bases lay outside the gene matches. The CDR3 bases are TGTGCCAGCAGTCAGGGACTAGCGGGCCGGGGGGAGCAGTTCTTC. Amino acid sequence: CASSQGLAGRGEQFF. The full variable domain, completed using reference TRBV28 and TRBJ2-1, is DVKVTQSSRYLVKRTGEKVFLECVQDMDHENMFWYRQDPGLGLRLIYFSYDVKMKEKGDIPEGYSVSREKKERFSLILESASTNQTSMYLCASSQGLAGRGEQFFGPGTRLTVL.

J is TRBJ2-1 and V is TRBV27; D may be TRBD1 (6 bases). CDR3 length equals 15 residues. Trimming shortened V by 5 bases and J by 0 bases, and 11 bases separated the two germline ends. The germline CDR1 and CDR2 sequences are MNHEY and SMNVEV (reference sequence). The CDR3: CASSVTGSSYNEQFF. CDR3 in DNA: TGTGCCAGCAGTGTTACAGGGAGCTCCTACAATGAGCAGTTCTTC.

The count of this clone is one. The rearrangement joins TRBV13 to TRBJ2-1; D uncertain. V shed 1 base and J shed 9 bases, with 10 bases lying between them. Germline V gene data show CDR1 as PRHDT and CDR2 as FYEKMQ (reference sequence). The CDR3 contains 13 residues. The CDR3, as DNA: TGTGCCAGCAGCTTAGTTGGTAGTGGTGAGCAGTTCTTC. It codes for CASSLVGSGEQFF. Full variable domain (outside the CDR3, taken from reference TRBV13 and TRBJ2-1): AAGVIQSPRHLIKEKRETATLKCYPIPRHDTVYWYQQGPGQDPQFLISFYEKMQSDKGSIPDRFSAQQFSDYHSELNMSSLELGDSALYFCASSLVGSGEQFFGPGTRLTVL.

This clone occurred once. The gene calls are TRBV19 and TRBJ1-5; 9 bases match TRBD1. Per germline, CDR1 LNHDA and CDR2 SQIVND (reference sequence). The length of the CDR3 is 12 residues. Here the CDR3 DNA reads TGTGCAACCGGGACAGGGAATCAGCCCCAGCATTTT. Encoded protein: CATGTGNQPQHF.

The genes are TRBV11-2 and TRBJ2-3; 8 positions match TRBD2. This CDR3 region has 16 residues. Germline CDR1 is SGHAT and CDR2 is FQNNGV. Trimming at V came to 4 bases and at J to 3 bases, leaving 9 bases not matched to a gene. CDR3 sequence reads: CASSWGAGVETDTQYF. The CDR3 nucleotides are TGTGCCAGCAGCTGGGGAGCGGGGGTCGAGACAGATACGCAGTATTTT.

The V call is TRBV16, the J call TRBJ2-2; 10 bases are shared with TRBD1. The CDR3 sequence is 18 residues long. The germline gives CDR1 KGHSY, CDR2 FQNENV. The J segment lost 2 bases and the V segment lost 3 bases, leaving 9 bases of the junction unmatched. This CDR3 reads CASSHLPGTGVNTGELFF. The CDR3 coding sequence is TGTGCCAGCAGCCACCTTCCCGGGACAGGGGTCAACACCGGGGAGCTGTTTTTT.

This chain connects TRBV6-5 to TRBJ1-2; D is possibly TRBD1 (6 bases). V lost 6 bases to trimming and J lost 4 bases, with 12 bases between them. Germline V gene sequence: CDR1 MNHEY, CDR2 SVGAGI. The CDR3 spans 13 residues. The DNA for the CDR3 is TGTGCCAGCAGCCCTGGACAGATCTATGGCTACACCTTC. Translation gives CASSPGQIYGYTF.

The gene calls are TRBV15 and TRBJ2-7; 9 bases line up with TRBD2. This CDR3 region has 13 residues. V shed 4 bases, J shed 5 bases, and the junction held 3 bases outside the gene matches. The germline gives CDR1 LNHNV, CDR2 YYDKDF (reference sequence). This CDR3 reads CATSTVAGDEQYF. The CDR3 DNA is TGTGCCACCAGCACTGTAGCGGGGGACGAGCAGTACTTC.

The sample holds one count of this clone. V usage is TRBV19 and J usage is TRBJ2-7, with TRBD2 matching 7 bases. Germline V lookup: CDR1 LNHDA, CDR2 SQIVND (reference sequence). With 3 bases clipped from V and 3 bases from J, the junction kept 8 bases outside the gene matches. The CDR3 consists of 15 residues. CDR3 residues: CASSIGVGLVYEQYF. In nucleotides, the CDR3 is TGTGCCAGTAGTATCGGGGTTGGACTAGTCTACGAGCAGTACTTC.

This rearrangement joins TRBV6-5 to TRBJ1-1; D remains ambiguous. The CDR3 sequence is 14 residues long. V was shortened by 4 bases and J by 0 bases, with 9 bases between the two germline ends. CDR1 MNHEY and CDR2 SVGAGI come from the germline V gene. The CDR3 here is CASSLLGMNTEAFF. CDR3 in DNA: TGTGCCAGCAGTTTACTTGGGATGAACACTGAAGCTTTCTTT.

The J gene is TRBJ2-1, the V gene TRBV5-1; D is unclear. With 4 bases removed from V and 4 bases from J, the gap between germline ends came to 21 bases. CDR1 is SGHRS, CDR2 YFSETQ, per germline. CDR3 length equals 17 residues. This CDR3 is CASSAHIGVARYNEQFF. DNA for the CDR3: TGCGCCAGCAGCGCCCACATTGGGGTGGCGCGATACAATGAGCAGTTCTTC.

The V gene is TRBV7-9, the J gene TRBJ2-1; a weak D match, TRBD2 (5 bases). Trimming pared 3 bases from V and 6 bases from J, leaving 9 bases between. The CDR3 is 13 residues long. From germline, CDR1 is SEHNR and CDR2 FQNEAQ (reference sequence). CDR3 loop: CASSFPAANEQFF. DNA for the CDR3: TGTGCCAGCAGCTTCCCAGCGGCCAATGAGCAGTTCTTC. Combining the CDR3 with reference TRBV7-9 and TRBJ2-1 gives the whole variable domain DTGVSQNPRHKITKRGQNVTFRCDPISEHNRLYWYRQTLGQGPEFLTYFQNEAQLEKSRLLSDRFSAERPKGSFSTLEIQRTEQGDSAMYLCASSFPAANEQFFGPGTRLTVL.

The genes are TRBV5-5 and TRBJ2-1, with 7 bases fitting TRBD1. Germline-derived CDR1 and CDR2 are SGHKS and YYEKEE (reference sequence). The CDR3 runs to 12 residues. After removal of 3 bases from V and 6 bases from J, the junction contained 0 bases not matched to a gene. As DNA, the CDR3 is TGTGCCAGCAGCTGGGACAGCAATGAGCAGTTCTTC. Translated: CASSWDSNEQFF.

This clone was observed once. V and J are TRBV27 and TRBJ1-1; TRBD1 is a possible D gene (6 bases). V lost 7 bases and J lost 1, with 13 bases in between. Germline CDR1 reads MNHEY; CDR2 reads SMNVEV (reference sequence). The CDR3 covers 14 residues. CDR3 amino acids: CASMTPRGNTEAFF. CDR3 DNA: TGTGCCAGCATGACCCCCAGGGGGAACACTGAAGCTTTCTTT.

This clone was detected once. The V call is TRBV14, the J call TRBJ2-1, with a possible D match to TRBD2 (5 bases). Germline CDR1 reads SGHDN; CDR2 reads FVKESK. The CDR3 loop spans 16 amino acids. V lost 4 bases, J lost 0 bases, and 13 bases lay in between. The CDR3 coding sequence is TGTGCCAGCAGCCTCCGGACGGGGAGCTCCTACAATGAGCAGTTCTTC. Protein product: CASSLRTGSSYNEQFF.

This clone was detected once. The chain has TRBV11-2 and TRBJ2-7, with 7 positions matching TRBD1. The CDR3 is 15 residues long. Germline V CDR1 and CDR2: SGHAT, FQNNGV. The junction had 9 bases not matched to a gene; V was cut back by 5 bases and J by 2 bases. CDR3 loop: CASSPNLGQPYEQYF. Here the CDR3 DNA reads TGTGCCAGCAGCCCAAACCTGGGACAGCCCTACGAGCAGTACTTC.

The V and J genes are TRBV7-9 and TRBJ2-5, with TRBD2 matching 8 bases. Unmatched junction bases numbered 8, after V lost 1 base and J lost 7 bases. This CDR3 is 15 amino acids long. Germline CDR1 is SEHNR and CDR2 is FQNEAQ (reference sequence). The CDR3 spells CASSLVEGLGSTQYF. CDR3 coding DNA: TGTGCCAGCAGCTTAGTAGAGGGACTAGGGTCGACCCAGTACTTC.

This clone was picked up one time. The rearrangement joins TRBV9 to TRBJ2-6; possibly TRBD1 for D (5 bases). V shed 4 bases and J shed 0 bases, with 14 bases lying between them. Germline CDR1 is SGDLS and CDR2 is YYNGEE. The CDR3 has 17 residues. In DNA form, the CDR3 reads TGTGCCAGCAGCCCCAAACAGGTTTCCTCTGGGGCCAACGTCCTGACTTTC. Translated, it gives CASSPKQVSSGANVLTF.

As DNA, the CDR3 is TGTGCCAGCAGCGCAACGACTAGCGGGAGGGACTACGAGCAGTACTTC. Translated: CASSATTSGRDYEQYF. V and J are TRBV7-9 and TRBJ2-7; 14 bases are shared with TRBD2. Trimming took 5 bases from V and 3 from J; bases not matched to a gene: 6. CDR1 is SEHNR, CDR2 FQNEAQ, per germline (reference sequence). The length of the CDR3 is 16 residues.

The CDR3 nucleotides read TGTGCCTGGAGTGTAGGTCCCGGCAGGAATTACGAGCAGTACTTC. Amino acid sequence: CAWSVGPGRNYEQYF. The chain carries TRBV30 and TRBJ2-7; D is unclear. The germline CDR1 and CDR2 sequences are GTSNPN and SVGIG (reference sequence). This CDR3 has 15 amino acids. Trimming removed 0 bases from V and 4 bases from J, with 16 bases in between. The variable domain in full, completed from reference TRBV30 and TRBJ2-7, reads SQTIHQWPATLVQPVGSPLSLECTVEGTSNPNLYWYRQAAGRGLQLLFYSVGIGQISSEVPQNLSASRPQDRQFILSSKKLLLSDSGFYLCAWSVGPGRNYEQYFGPGTRLTVT.

The chain joins TRBV6-5 to TRBJ2-7, with 7 positions matching TRBD1. From germline, CDR1 is MNHEY and CDR2 SVGAGI. J lost 0 bases, V lost 2 bases, and 4 bases had no gene match. There are 15 residues in the CDR3. The CDR3 protein is CASSYDRDSSYEQYF. The CDR3 DNA reads TGTGCCAGCAGTTACGACCGGGACAGCTCCTACGAGCAGTACTTC.

V and J are TRBV4-2 and TRBJ2-3; perhaps TRBD2 as D (5 bases). The CDR3 is made up of 15 amino acids. V lost 0 bases and J lost 2, with 9 bases in between. The V gene's germline CDR1 is LGHNA and CDR2 YNFKEQ. CDR3 sequence reads: CASSQDERATDTQYF. DNA of the CDR3: TGTGCCAGCAGCCAAGATGAGAGGGCCACAGATACGCAGTATTTT.

This clone was observed once. Here the CDR3 DNA reads TGCGCCAGCAGCTATTCTGTGGGCTCCTACGAGCAGTACTTC. It encodes CASSYSVGSYEQYF. This rearrangement joins TRBV5-1 to TRBJ2-7; D uncertain. Per the germline V gene, CDR1 is SGHRS and CDR2 is YFSETQ. V was pared by 3 bases and J by 0 bases, with 10 bases between. This CDR3 spans 14 amino acids.

The chain has TRBV11-1 and TRBJ2-2; 7 bases are shared with TRBD2. Trimming removed 1 base from V and 7 bases from J; junction bases left unmatched: 6. The CDR3 loop spans 15 amino acids. Germline CDR1 and CDR2: SGHAT and FQDESV (reference sequence). The CDR3 spells CASSLGKRGNGELFF. DNA of the CDR3: TGTGCCAGCAGCTTAGGCAAGCGGGGTAACGGGGAGCTGTTTTTT.

This chain joins TRBV7-3 and TRBJ2-3; possible D gene TRBD2, 6 bases. This CDR3 contains 15 residues. In germline, CDR1 is SGHTA, CDR2 FQGTGA. V shed 3 bases and J shed 3 bases, with 13 bases lying between them. The CDR3 DNA follows: TGTGCCAGCAGCTTTACCGGGGGAGCGACAGATACGCAGTATTTT. The encoded protein is CASSFTGGATDTQYF.

The rearrangement uses TRBV9 and TRBJ1-4, with 7 bases aligning to TRBD1. The CDR3 spans 14 residues. Germline CDR1 reads SGDLS; CDR2 reads YYNGEE. The V and J ends lost 4 bases and 6 bases, in that order; junction bases with no gene match: 6. The CDR3 sequence is CASSPRGEDEKLFF. In nucleotides, the CDR3 is TGTGCCAGCAGCCCCAGGGGGGAGGATGAAAAACTGTTTTTT.

This clone was detected only once. This rearrangement joins TRBV4-1 to TRBJ2-3; TRBD1 or TRBD2 may be the D gene (5 bases each). The V gene lost 0 bases and the J gene lost 6 bases, with 7 bases spanning the gap. The CDR3 has 13 amino acids. The germline V gene encodes CDR1 MGHRA and CDR2 YSYEKL. CDR3 nucleotides: TGCGCCAGCAGCCAAGATGAGGGGGATACGCAGTATTTT. Residues: CASSQDEGDTQYF.

On this clone: This same CDR3 is encoded by further DNA sequences in the sample. The chain employs TRBV5-4 and TRBJ2-1; D is perhaps TRBD2 (5 bases). V was shortened by 2 bases and J by 8 bases, with 17 bases between the two germline ends. From germline, CDR1 is SGHNT and CDR2 YYREEE (reference sequence). This CDR3 region has 15 residues. This chain's CDR3 is CASSLRLADSDEQFF. The CDR3, as DNA: TGTGCCAGCAGCTTAAGGCTAGCTGATTCCGATGAGCAGTTCTTC.

V usage is TRBV27 and J usage is TRBJ1-5; 9 positions agree with TRBD1. The length of the CDR3 is 17 residues. The V gene's germline CDR1 is MNHEY and CDR2 SMNVEV (reference sequence). With V trimmed by 6 bases and J by 5 bases, 14 bases remained unmatched. The CDR3 sequence: CASSPLHPGQGYQPQHF. In DNA form, the CDR3 reads TGTGCCAGCAGCCCCCTCCACCCGGGACAGGGATATCAGCCCCAGCATTTT.

The CDR3 sequence is CASRAGLSNNQPQHF. CDR3 DNA: TGTGCCAGCAGGGCAGGCCTATCTAACAATCAGCCCCAGCATTTT. This chain joins TRBV27 and TRBJ1-5; no definite D call. The V end was cut by 6 bases, the J end by 3 bases, with 15 bases between. The germline V gene has CDR1 MNHEY and CDR2 SMNVEV (reference sequence). This CDR3 spans 15 amino acids.